This T cell receptor beta chain stems from a study of spatial heterogeneity in lung cancer. TCRdb called the 5' RACE reads again in MiXCR, with one record for every CDR3 protein. The repertoire holds 17,000 or so distinct CDR3 sequences, with roughly 6% as singletons. This CDR3 is built from 15 residues. Germline V gene sequence: CDR1 MDHEN, CDR2 SYDVKM. With 6 bases removed from V and 0 bases from J, the gap between germline ends came to 14 bases. Study outcomes and limitations: Counts of expanded alpha and beta TCRs within tumors tracked the tumor nonsynonymous mutation count.

This clonotype occurred many times. Its antigen is undetermined. Being off target in a library aimed at alpha chains, this beta chain has a size of little meaning. Time point described: sample taken at primary tumor resection. The clonotype was recovered from a male donor with early-stage non-small cell lung cancer. The V call is TRBV28, the J call TRBJ1-1, with D unresolved. Sample: lung tumor tissue, taken at surgery. The CDR3 DNA reads TGTGCCAGCAGCCCAGACCTCTTTCTGAACACTGAAGCTTTCTTT. It translates to CASSPDLFLNTEAFF.